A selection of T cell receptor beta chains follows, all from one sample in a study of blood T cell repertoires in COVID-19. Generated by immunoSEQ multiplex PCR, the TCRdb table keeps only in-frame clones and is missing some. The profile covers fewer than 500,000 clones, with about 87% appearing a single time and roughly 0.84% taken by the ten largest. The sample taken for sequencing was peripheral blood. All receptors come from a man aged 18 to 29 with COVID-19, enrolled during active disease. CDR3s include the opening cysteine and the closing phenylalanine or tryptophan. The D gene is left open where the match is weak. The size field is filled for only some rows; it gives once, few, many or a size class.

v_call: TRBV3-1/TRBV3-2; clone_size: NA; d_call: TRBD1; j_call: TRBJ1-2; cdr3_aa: CASSPGQAHYGYTF; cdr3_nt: TGTGCCAGCAGCCCGGGACAGGCACATTATGGCTACACCTTC
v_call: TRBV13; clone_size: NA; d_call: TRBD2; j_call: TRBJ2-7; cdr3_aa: CASSYGLAGGPGYEQYF; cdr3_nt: TGTGCCAGCAGCTACGGACTAGCGGGAGGGCCGGGTTACGAGCAGTACTTC
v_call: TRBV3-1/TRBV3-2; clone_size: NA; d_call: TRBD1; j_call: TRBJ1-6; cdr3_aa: CASRDRVSPLHF; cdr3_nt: TGTGCCAGCAGAGACAGGGTTTCACCCCTCCACTTT
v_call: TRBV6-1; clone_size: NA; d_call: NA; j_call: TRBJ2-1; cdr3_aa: CASSEGSRAYNEQFF; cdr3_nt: TGTGCCAGCAGTGAAGGTAGCCGGGCCTACAATGAGCAGTTCTTC
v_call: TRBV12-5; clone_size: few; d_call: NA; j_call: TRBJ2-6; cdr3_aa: CASGRAGANVLTF; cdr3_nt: TGTGCTAGTGGTCGGGCTGGGGCCAACGTCCTGACTTTC
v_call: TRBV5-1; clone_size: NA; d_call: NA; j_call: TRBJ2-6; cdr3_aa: CASSFTGDSGANVLTF; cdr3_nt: TGCGCCAGCAGCTTTACAGGAGACTCTGGGGCCAACGTCCTGACTTTC
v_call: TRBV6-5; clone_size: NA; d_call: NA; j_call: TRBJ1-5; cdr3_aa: CASRPGMQPQHF; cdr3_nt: TGTGCCAGCAGGCCAGGGATGCAGCCCCAGCATTTT
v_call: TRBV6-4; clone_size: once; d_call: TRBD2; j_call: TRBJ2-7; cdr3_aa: CASSDVVSGRAYEQYF; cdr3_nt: TGTGCCAGCAGTGACGTTGTAAGCGGGAGGGCCTACGAGCAGTACTTC
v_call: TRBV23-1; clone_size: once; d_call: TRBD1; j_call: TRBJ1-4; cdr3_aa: CASSPQTGNGDEKLFF; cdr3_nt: TGCGCCAGCAGTCCCCAGACAGGGAACGGCGATGAAAAACTGTTTTTT
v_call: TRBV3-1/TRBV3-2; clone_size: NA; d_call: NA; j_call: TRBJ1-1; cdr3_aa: CASSQGSRYTEAFF; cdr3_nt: TGTGCCAGCAGCCAAGGGAGCAGATACACTGAAGCTTTCTTT
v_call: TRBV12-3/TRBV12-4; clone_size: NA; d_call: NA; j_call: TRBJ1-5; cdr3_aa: CASSLTNPGAQHF; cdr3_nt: TGTGCCAGCAGTCTCACTAATCCAGGGGCCCAGCATTTT
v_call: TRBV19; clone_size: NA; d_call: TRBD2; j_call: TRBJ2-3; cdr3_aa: CASKGLAGGVADTQYF; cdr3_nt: TGTGCCAGTAAGGGACTAGCGGGAGGGGTAGCAGATACGCAGTATTTT
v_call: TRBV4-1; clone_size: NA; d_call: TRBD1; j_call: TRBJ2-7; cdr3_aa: CASSQDVTGGYEQYF; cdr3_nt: TGCGCCAGCAGCCAAGATGTGACAGGGGGGTACGAGCAGTACTTC
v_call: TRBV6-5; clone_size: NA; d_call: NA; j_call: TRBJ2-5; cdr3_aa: CASSKRGLETQYF; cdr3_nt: TGTGCCAGCAGTAAAAGGGGGTTGGAGACCCAGTACTTC
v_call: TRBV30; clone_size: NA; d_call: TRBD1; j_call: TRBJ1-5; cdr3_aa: CAWSGTGNQPQHF; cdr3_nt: TGTGCCTGGAGTGGGACAGGTAATCAGCCCCAGCATTTT
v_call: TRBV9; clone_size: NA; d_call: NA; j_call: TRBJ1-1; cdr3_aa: CASSVVPGPEAFF; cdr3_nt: TGTGCCAGCAGCGTAGTCCCAGGGCCTGAAGCTTTCTTT
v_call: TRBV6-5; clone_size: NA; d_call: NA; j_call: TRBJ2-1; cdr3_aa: CASSYATGTYNEQFF; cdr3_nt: TGTGCCAGCAGTTACGCTACAGGGACCTACAATGAGCAGTTCTTC
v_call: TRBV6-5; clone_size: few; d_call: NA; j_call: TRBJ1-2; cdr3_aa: CASSLREDYGYTF; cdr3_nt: TGTGCCAGCAGCCTCAGGGAGGACTATGGCTACACCTTC
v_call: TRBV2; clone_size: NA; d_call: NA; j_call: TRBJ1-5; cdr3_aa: CASSERGGNQPQHF; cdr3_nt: TGTGCCAGCAGTGAACGGGGGGGCAATCAGCCCCAGCATTTT
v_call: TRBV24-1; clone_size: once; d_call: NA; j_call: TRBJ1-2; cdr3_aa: CATGEANYGYTF; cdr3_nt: TGTGCCACAGGGGAAGCTAACTATGGCTACACCTTC
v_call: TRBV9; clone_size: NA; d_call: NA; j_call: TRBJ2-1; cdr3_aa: CASSVGRLAPFPNEQFF; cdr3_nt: TGTGCCAGCAGCGTAGGCCGGCTAGCCCCCTTCCCAAATGAGCAGTTCTTC
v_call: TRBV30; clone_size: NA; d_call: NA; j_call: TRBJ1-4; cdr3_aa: CAWMNAGGPYEKLFF; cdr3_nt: TGTGCCTGGATGAACGCCGGGGGGCCTTATGAAAAACTGTTTTTT
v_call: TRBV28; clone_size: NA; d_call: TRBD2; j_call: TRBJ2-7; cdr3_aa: CASRPGGAGASYEQYF; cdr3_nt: TGTGCCAGCAGACCGGGCGGAGCGGGAGCCTCCTACGAGCAGTACTTC
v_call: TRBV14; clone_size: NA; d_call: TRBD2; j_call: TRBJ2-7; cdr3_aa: CASSQQRPGTSGPWEQYF; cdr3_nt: TGTGCCAGCAGCCAACAAAGGCCAGGGACTAGCGGCCCCTGGGAGCAGTACTTC
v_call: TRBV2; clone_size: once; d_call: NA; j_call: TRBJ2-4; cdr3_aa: CASSADSLAKNIQYF; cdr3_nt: TGTGCCAGCAGTGCGGACAGTTTAGCCAAAAACATTCAGTACTTC
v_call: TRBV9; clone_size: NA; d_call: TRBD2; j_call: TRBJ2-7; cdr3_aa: CASSVELAGPYEQYF; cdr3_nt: TGTGCCAGCAGCGTAGAACTAGCGGGGCCCTACGAGCAGTACTTC
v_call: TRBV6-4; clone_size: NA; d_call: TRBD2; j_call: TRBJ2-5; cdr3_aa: CASTGTSGGSRRETQYF; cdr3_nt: TGTGCCAGCACCGGGACTAGCGGGGGGTCCCGTCGAGAGACCCAGTACTTC
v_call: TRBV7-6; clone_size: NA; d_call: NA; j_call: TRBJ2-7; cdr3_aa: CASSLVSGIDEQYF; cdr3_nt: TGTGCCAGCAGCTTAGTTTCAGGGATCGACGAGCAGTACTTC